This T cell receptor (beta chain) was sequenced during a study of radiation and T cells in renal cell carcinoma. Study findings and constraints: Top tumor clonotypes rose in blood 2 weeks post-radiation, then contracted. Baseline intratumoral clonotype presence is unknown without pretreatment biopsies.

Here immunoSEQ multiplex PCR was the method, and the copy in TCRdb shows in-frame clones only, minus some. The sample holds approximately 150,000 clones; around 88% are singletons and the top ten take about a sixth. The sample holds one count of this clone. Antigen unknown. Regarding time point: blood 4 weeks post-SBRT, at nephrectomy. The treatment denotes: 15 Gy SBRT to primary tumor, nephrectomy 4 weeks later. The source material was blood, sampled from a patient whose treatment included radiotherapy and nephrectomy. The TCR comes from a woman aged 45-60 years with renal cell carcinoma.

The CDR3 loop reads CASSTVSGGFGFTDTQYF. The CDR3 DNA sequence: TGTGCCAGTAGTACCGTTAGCGGGGGGTTTGGGTTCACAGATACGCAGTATTTT. The chain couples TRBV19 to TRBJ2-3; 10 positions agree with TRBD2. The CDR3 has 18 residues. Germline CDR1 LNHDA, CDR2 SQIVND (reference sequence). V dropped 4 bases and J dropped 2; count of bases not matched to a gene: 12.